This TCR beta chain stems from a study of human T cells and chemical hapten exposure. Time point noted: patch test 2, 6 weeks after DPC sensitization. The sample's treatment: therapeutic diphenylcyclopropenone sensitization with weekly scalp DPC. TCRdb re-called the RACE reads through MiXCR, storing one row per CDR3 protein. There are some 45,000 distinct CDR3 sequences in the sample; approximately 9% occur only once, and approximately 15% lies in the top ten. CDR3 length equals 13 residues. Germline lookup yields CDR1 MNHEY and CDR2 SMNVEV (reference sequence). The V end was cut by 10 bases, the J end by 2 bases, with 12 bases between.

Source: whole blood, taken in connection with sensitization to the hapten diphenylcyclopropenone (DPC). This sequence was found in a woman aged 40 to 49 with alopecia areata. Some clones in this sample may be carry-over from other donors' samples. The chain couples TRBV27 to TRBJ1-5, with D perhaps TRBD1 (5 bases). The CDR3: CATWGWGNQPQHF. The CDR3 nucleotides read TGTGCCACCTGGGGCTGGGGCAATCAGCCCCAGCATTTT.